This T cell receptor beta chain was found in a study of blood T cell repertoires in COVID-19. Across the whole study: Sites across the United States, Italy and Spain contributed samples from acute and convalescent COVID-19.

While infection was still active, Seattle patients were enrolled and then followed longitudinally. Trimming stripped 0 bases from V and 10 bases from J, with 21 bases between. The CDR3 runs 17 residues. Germline V gene lookup returns CDR1 LGHDT and CDR2 YNNKEL (reference sequence). Methods used by the authors: Amplification from reference gene primers served as the basis for estimated nucleated cell counts. Generated by immunoSEQ multiplex PCR, the TCRdb table keeps only in-frame clones and is missing some. The V and J calls and the clone size are those of that table, but D and trimming were determined from the DNA. This sample has 200,000 to 300,000 clones; more than 80% occur once, and the top ten carry 6% to 8%.

V gene TRBV3-1 (or the pseudogene TRBV3-2) combines with J gene TRBJ1-4; the D gene is possibly TRBD1 (5 bases). The material sequenced was peripheral blood. This clonotype was obtained from a woman of 80 years or more with COVID-19, enrolled during active disease. The CDR3, as DNA: TGTGCCAGCAGCCAAGATCTTGGGGCGGGGGTGCTCGGAAAACTGTTTTTT. Protein: CASSQDLGAGVLGKLFF.